Listed below are T cell receptor beta chains from one sample, sequenced in a study of monozygotic twins with inflammatory bowel disease. TCRdb reprocessed the 5' RACE reads, with one entry per CDR3 protein and no DNA. The specimen's table records some 400,000 distinct CDR3 sequences. The sequencing input was blood. The receptor set was obtained from a human donor with ulcerative colitis or Crohn's disease, or a healthy co-twin of an affected twin (not recorded which). Each CDR3 is given with its conserved first and last residue.

TRBV9,TRBJ2-1,CASSEGSGGSYNEQFF
TRBV3-1,TRBJ1-1,CASSQADRGIAFF
TRBV19,TRBJ2-2,CASRGTGRSGELFF
TRBV2,TRBJ1-1,CASSRSQTGNAEAFF
TRBV14,TRBJ1-2,CASSQDLRSLYGYTF
TRBV7-8,TRBJ2-6,CASSLGGTSGANVLTF
TRBV7-2,TRBJ2-7,CASAAGIASYEQYF
TRBV12-3/TRBV12-4,TRBJ2-7,CASSSVSYEQYF
TRBV7-9,TRBJ2-7,CASTSSGNYEQYF
TRBV5-1,TRBJ1-4,CASSKGQNNEKLFF
TRBV20-1,TRBJ2-5,CSAREAGALETQYF
TRBV28,TRBJ2-1,CASSSPGLGPPHEQFF
TRBV7-2,TRBJ2-3,CASSRPIAGGVTDTQYF
TRBV9,TRBJ2-3,CASSASGGGTSTDTQYF
TRBV5-1,TRBJ2-3,CASSGGLPTDTQYF
TRBV6-2/TRBV6-3,TRBJ2-7,CASTRSGTGNYEQYF
TRBV5-1,TRBJ1-1,CASSWTGPWDTEAFF
TRBV29-1,TRBJ2-1,CSVEVPSGGAYSEQFF
TRBV7-3,TRBJ2-2,CASSLTATSGRANTGELFF
TRBV9,TRBJ2-3,CASSVAGGIRADTQYF
TRBV7-4,TRBJ2-7,CASSVGAYEQYF
TRBV5-6,TRBJ2-7,CASSLGGGVSYYEQYF
TRBV28,TRBJ2-1,CASSLSGSRSSEQFF
TRBV7-8,TRBJ2-4,CASSFSGGAKNIQYF
TRBV10-3,TRBJ2-1,CAISPRTEEFYNEQFF
TRBV20-1,TRBJ2-5,CSARLGGIRETQYF
TRBV7-3,TRBJ2-5,CASSLSGLLLTETQYF
TRBV2,TRBJ1-2,CASTERPRVSNYGYTF
TRBV6-5,TRBJ1-2,CASSYSTIPDYGYTF
TRBV19,TRBJ2-2,CASSIAGELFF
TRBV7-8,TRBJ1-1,CASSPREGNTEAFF
TRBV18,TRBJ2-5,CASSPYETGIGETQYF
TRBV24-1,TRBJ2-1,CATSDVPGVEQFF
TRBV5-6,TRBJ2-6,CASSLIRGAGANVLTF
TRBV7-2,TRBJ1-4,CASSLRANNEKLFF
TRBV5-1,TRBJ2-7,CASSPGGCGGQYF
TRBV30,TRBJ1-1,CAWSEESSRRTEAFF
TRBV5-1,TRBJ2-1,CASSLDPGTGGYEQFF
TRBV7-9,TRBJ2-7,CASSHGNEQYF
TRBV4-1,TRBJ1-1,CASSQGGTRVHEAFF
TRBV20-1,TRBJ2-1,CSARPSGAYNEQFF
TRBV16,TRBJ1-1,CASSQNRGEAFF
TRBV20-1,TRBJ2-7,CSAIGGLAIYEQYF
TRBV12-3/TRBV12-4,TRBJ2-6,CASSSNVGNSGANVLTF
TRBV29-1,TRBJ2-7,CSVPGTGGEQYF